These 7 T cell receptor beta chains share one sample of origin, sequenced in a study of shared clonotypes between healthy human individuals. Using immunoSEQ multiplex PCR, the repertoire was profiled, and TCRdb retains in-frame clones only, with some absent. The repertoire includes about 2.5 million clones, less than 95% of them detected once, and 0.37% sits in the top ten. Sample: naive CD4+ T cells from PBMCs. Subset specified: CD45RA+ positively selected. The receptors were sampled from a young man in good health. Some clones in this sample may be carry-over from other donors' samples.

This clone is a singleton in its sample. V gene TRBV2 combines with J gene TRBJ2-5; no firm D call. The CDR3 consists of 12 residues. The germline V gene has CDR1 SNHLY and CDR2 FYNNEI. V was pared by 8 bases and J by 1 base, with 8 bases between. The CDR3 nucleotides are TGTGCCAGCTGCGGTCTCCAAGAGACCCAGTACTTC. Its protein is CASCGLQETQYF. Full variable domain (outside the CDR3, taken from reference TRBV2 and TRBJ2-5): EPEVTQTPSHQVTQMGQEVILRCVPISNHLYFYWYRQILGQKVEFLVSFYNNEISEKSEIFDDQFSVERPDGSNFTLKIRSTKLEDSAMYFCASCGLQETQYFGPGTRLLVL.

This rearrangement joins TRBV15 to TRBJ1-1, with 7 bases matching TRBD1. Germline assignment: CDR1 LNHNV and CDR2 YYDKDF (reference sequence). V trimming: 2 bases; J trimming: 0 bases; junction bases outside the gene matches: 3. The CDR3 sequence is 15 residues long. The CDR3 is CATSRPTGLNTEAFF. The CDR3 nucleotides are TGTGCCACCAGCAGACCGACAGGGCTGAACACTGAAGCTTTCTTT.

DNA of the CDR3: TGTGCCATCAGCCGCGAGGAGACAGGAGACTACGAGCAGTACTTC. It codes for CAISREETGDYEQYF. The V gene is TRBV10-3, the J gene TRBJ2-7; D possibly corresponds to TRBD1 (6 bases). Germline CDR1 reads ENHRY; CDR2 reads SYGVKD. This CDR3 has 15 residues. Trimming removed 6 bases from V and 3 bases from J, with 18 bases in between.

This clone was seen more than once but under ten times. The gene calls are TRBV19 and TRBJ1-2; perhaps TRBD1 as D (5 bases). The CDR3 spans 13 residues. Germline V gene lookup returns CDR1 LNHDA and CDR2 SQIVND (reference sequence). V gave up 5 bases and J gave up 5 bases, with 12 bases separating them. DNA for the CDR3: TGTGCCAGTAGTTCGACAGAGATTTATGGCTACACCTTC. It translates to CASSSTEIYGYTF.

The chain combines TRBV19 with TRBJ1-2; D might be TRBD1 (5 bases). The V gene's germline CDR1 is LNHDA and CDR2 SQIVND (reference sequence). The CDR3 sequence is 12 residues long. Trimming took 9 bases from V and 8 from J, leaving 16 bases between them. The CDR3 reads CASLKGRRGYTF. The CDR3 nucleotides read TGTGCCAGCCTAAAGGGGCGCCGGGGCTACACCTTC.

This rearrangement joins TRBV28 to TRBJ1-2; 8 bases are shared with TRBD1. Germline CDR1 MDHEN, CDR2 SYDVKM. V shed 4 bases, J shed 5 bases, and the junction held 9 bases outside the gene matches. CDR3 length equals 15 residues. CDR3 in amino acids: CASSWQGAGRYGYTF. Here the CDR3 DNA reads TGTGCCAGCAGTTGGCAGGGGGCAGGACGGTATGGCTACACCTTC.

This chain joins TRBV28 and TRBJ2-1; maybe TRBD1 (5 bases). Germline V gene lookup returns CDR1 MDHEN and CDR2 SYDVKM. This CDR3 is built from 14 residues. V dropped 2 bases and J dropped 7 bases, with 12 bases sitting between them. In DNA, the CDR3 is TGTGCCAGCAGTTTAGTCGCAGGGAAGAATGAGCAGTTCTTC. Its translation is CASSLVAGKNEQFF.